This note documents a single T cell receptor beta chain sequence. Its target is not known. How the authors handled the data: To classify distant metastasis in papillary thyroid cancer, a model was built from CDR3 differences across clinicopathological groups. MiXCR was used by TCRdb to re-call the PCR reads. The V and J calls were determined by TCRdb, not by the authors. Of approximately 41,000 clones listed, more than 20% are singletons. Treatment of any kind had been given to no patient before thyroid surgery. The data originate from a study of metastatic and nonmetastatic thyroid tumors. Study-wide context: It was across blood and tumor or nodule tissue from malignant and benign thyroid patients that repertoires were compared.

Study-wide points: Reportedly, malignant thyroid tumors had significantly higher TCR beta diversity than benign nodules, in blood and tumor.

CDR1 is MNHNS, CDR2 SASEGT, per germline. This CDR3 spans 13 amino acids. V was cut by 6 bases and J by 8 bases, with 14 bases left in between. The chain links TRBV6-1 to TRBJ2-4; tentatively, D is TRBD2 (6 bases). Sequences were obtained from tumor tissue. The sequence derives from a female donor with papillary thyroid cancer or a benign thyroid nodule (not recorded which). Some clones in this sample may be carry-over from other donors' samples. The CDR3 DNA sequence: TGTGCCAGCAGAGGAGGGTTTGATGACATTCAGTACTTC. Amino acid sequence: CASRGGFDDIQYF.